This entry describes one TCR beta chain. Its antigen remains unidentified. This specimen belongs to a study of T cell responses to AZD1222 COVID-19 vaccine. Study information: Researchers grouped second doses given at about 4 or about 12 weeks into one pool. Study observations and caveats: Most donors were white British, females outnumbered males, and clonal diversity was possibly underestimated. Following two doses of AZD1222, Spike-specific TCR breadth and depth rose.

The CDR3 has 15 residues. Germline loops: CDR1 SGHNT, CDR2 YYREEE (reference sequence). V was pared by 4 bases and J by 0 bases, with 11 bases between. TCRdb keeps only in-frame clones here, not all; method: immunoSEQ multiplex PCR. The table records about 140,000 clones, roughly 90% of them present only once. Sequenced material: peripheral blood, taken on day 0 of AZD1222 vaccination. The source of this sequence is an adult in good health. The chain links TRBV5-4 to TRBJ2-1, with TRBD2 as a possible D gene (5 bases). The CDR3 bases are TGTGCCAGCAGCGGGCGTGGGAGCTCCTACAATGAGCAGTTCTTC. It codes for CASSGRGSSYNEQFF.